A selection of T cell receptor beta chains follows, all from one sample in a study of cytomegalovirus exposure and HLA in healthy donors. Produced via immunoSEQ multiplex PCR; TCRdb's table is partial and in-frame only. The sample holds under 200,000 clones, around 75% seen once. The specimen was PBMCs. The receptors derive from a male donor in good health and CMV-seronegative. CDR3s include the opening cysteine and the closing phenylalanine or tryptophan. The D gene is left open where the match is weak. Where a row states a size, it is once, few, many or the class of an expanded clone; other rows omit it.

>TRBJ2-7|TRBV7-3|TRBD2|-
CASSLSAERGSRYEQYF
TGTGCCAGCAGCTTAAGTGCCGAACGCGGGAGTAGGTACGAGCAGTACTTC
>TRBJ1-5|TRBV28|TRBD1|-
CASSLPDRGGNQPQHF
TGTGCCAGCAGTTTACCCGACAGGGGCGGTAATCAGCCCCAGCATTTT
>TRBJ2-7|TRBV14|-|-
CASSQFVTGEQYF
TGTGCCAGCAGCCAGTTCGTCACGGGGGAGCAGTACTTC
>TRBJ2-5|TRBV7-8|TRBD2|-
CASSLAGGTVQETQYF
TGTGCCAGCAGCTTAGCGGGGGGGACTGTCCAAGAGACCCAGTACTTC
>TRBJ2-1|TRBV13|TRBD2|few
CASSLRLVREEQFF
TGTGCCAGCAGCCTACGACTCGTGCGGGAGGAGCAGTTCTTC
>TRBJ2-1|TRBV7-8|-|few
CASSLARTLQFF
TGTGCCAGCAGCTTAGCGAGGACTCTGCAGTTCTTC
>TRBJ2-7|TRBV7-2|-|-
CASSLKAGYYEQYF
TGTGCCAGCAGCTTAAAGGCAGGGTACTACGAGCAGTACTTC
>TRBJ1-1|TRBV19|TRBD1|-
CASKHRGPEAFF
TGTGCCAGTAAGCACAGGGGTCCTGAAGCTTTCTTT
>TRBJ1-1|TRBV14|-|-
CASSRFGEGEAFF
TGTGCCAGCAGCCGCTTTGGGGAGGGTGAAGCTTTCTTT
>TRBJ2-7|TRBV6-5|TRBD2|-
CASRGVGGPPYEQYF
TGTGCCAGCCGGGGGGTTGGAGGTCCCCCCTACGAGCAGTACTTC
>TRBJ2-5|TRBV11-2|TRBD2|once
CASSLDLGGGQETQYF
TGTGCCAGCAGCTTAGATCTGGGGGGGGGTCAGGAGACCCAGTACTTC
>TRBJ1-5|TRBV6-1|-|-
CASRADVLSNQPQHF
TGTGCCAGCAGAGCGGATGTCCTTAGCAATCAGCCCCAGCATTTT
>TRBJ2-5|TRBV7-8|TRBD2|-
CASILKRGTKETQYF
TGTGCCAGCATTCTCAAGCGGGGAACGAAAGAGACCCAGTACTTC
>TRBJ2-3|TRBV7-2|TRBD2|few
CASRWKGLGGKDTQYF
TGTGCCAGCAGGTGGAAGGGACTGGGGGGGAAAGATACGCAGTATTTT
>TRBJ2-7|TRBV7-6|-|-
CASSSGHSADYEQYF
TGTGCCAGCAGCTCCGGACATTCGGCGGACTACGAGCAGTACTTC
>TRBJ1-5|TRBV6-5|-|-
CASSYIRDQPQHF
TGTGCCAGCAGTTACATCCGGGATCAGCCCCAGCATTTT
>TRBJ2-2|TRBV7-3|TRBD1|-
CASSFHGTANTGELFF
TGTGCCAGCAGCTTCCACGGGACAGCGAACACCGGGGAGCTGTTTTTT
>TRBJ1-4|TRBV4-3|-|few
CASSQESRRAGNEKLFF
TGCGCCAGCAGCCAAGAGTCAAGGAGAGCTGGTAATGAAAAACTGTTTTTT
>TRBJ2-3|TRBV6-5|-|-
CASSVAASTDTQYF
TGTGCCAGCAGTGTAGCCGCTAGCACAGATACGCAGTATTTT
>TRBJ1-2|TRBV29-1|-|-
CSSRVHPDGYTF
TGCAGCTCTCGGGTCCATCCGGATGGCTACACCTTC
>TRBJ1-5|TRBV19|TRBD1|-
CASTPGQGILNQPQHF
TGTGCCAGTACCCCCGGACAGGGAATTCTCAATCAGCCCCAGCATTTT
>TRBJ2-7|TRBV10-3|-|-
CAISETSKSAKQYF
TGTGCCATCAGTGAGACTAGCAAGTCGGCTAAGCAGTACTTC
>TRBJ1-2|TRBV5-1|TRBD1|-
CASSLEARGRDGYTF
TGCGCCAGCAGCTTGGAAGCCAGGGGGCGGGATGGCTACACCTTC
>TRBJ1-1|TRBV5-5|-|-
CASSFSWWAFF
TGTGCCAGCAGCTTTAGTTGGTGGGCTTTCTTT
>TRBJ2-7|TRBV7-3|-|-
CASSLGSDYEQYF
TGTGCCAGCAGCTTAGGCAGCGACTACGAGCAGTACTTC
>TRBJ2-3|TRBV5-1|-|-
CASSTTTDTQYF
TGCGCCAGCAGCACAACCACAGATACGCAGTATTTT
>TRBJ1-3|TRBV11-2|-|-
CASSLVQGLGNTIYF
TGTGCCAGCAGCTTAGTGCAGGGGCTTGGAAACACCATATATTTT
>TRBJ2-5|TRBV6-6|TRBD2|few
CASSYGVAGPIETQYF
TGTGCCAGCAGTTACGGAGTAGCGGGGCCCATAGAGACCCAGTACTTC
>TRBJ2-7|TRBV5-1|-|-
CASSLGDGDSGYEQYF
TGCGCCAGCAGCTTGGGGGACGGGGATAGCGGCTACGAGCAGTACTTC
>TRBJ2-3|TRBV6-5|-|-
CASSYSTEGGDTQYF
TGTGCCAGCAGTTACTCGACGGAAGGGGGAGATACGCAGTATTTT
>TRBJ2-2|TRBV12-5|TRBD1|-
CASGLSGGTGELFF
TGTGCTAGTGGTCTCTCAGGGGGCACCGGGGAGCTGTTTTTT
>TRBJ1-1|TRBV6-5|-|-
CASSYSNKINTEAFF
TGTGCCAGCAGTTACTCCAACAAAATTAACACTGAAGCTTTCTTT
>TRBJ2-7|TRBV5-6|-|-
CASSEQVSYEQYF
TGTGCCAGCAGCGAGCAGGTCTCCTACGAGCAGTACTTC
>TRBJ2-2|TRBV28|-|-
CASRQGTLDGELFF
TGTGCCAGCAGACAGGGGACTTTGGACGGGGAGCTGTTTTTT
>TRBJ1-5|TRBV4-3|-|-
CASSQDAQTNQPQHF
TGCGCCAGCAGCCAAGACGCACAGACGAATCAGCCCCAGCATTTT
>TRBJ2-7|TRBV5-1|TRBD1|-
CASSGGDRDIYEQYF
TGCGCCAGCAGCGGTGGGGACAGGGATATCTACGAGCAGTACTTC
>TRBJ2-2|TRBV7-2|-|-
CASSPLLPPGELFF
TGTGCCAGCAGCCCGTTACTACCCCCCGGGGAGCTGTTTTTT
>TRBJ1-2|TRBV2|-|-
CASSVDTFNYGYTF
TGTGCCAGCAGTGTCGACACGTTTAACTATGGCTACACCTTC
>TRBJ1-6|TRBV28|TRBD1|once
CASSFPGTGDSPLHF
TGTGCCAGCAGTTTCCCCGGGACAGGGGATTCACCCCTCCACTTT
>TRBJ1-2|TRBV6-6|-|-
CASSYYPTGGHYGYTF
TGTGCCAGCAGTTACTACCCCACCGGGGGGCATTATGGCTACACCTTC
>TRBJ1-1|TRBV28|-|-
CASSLSGGPSTEAFF
TGTGCCAGCAGTTTAAGCGGGGGGCCGAGCACTGAAGCTTTCTTT
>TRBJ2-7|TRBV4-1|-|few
CASRGQASYEQYF
TGCGCCAGCAGAGGTCAGGCGTCCTACGAGCAGTACTTC
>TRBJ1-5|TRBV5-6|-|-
CASSYRRGYQPQHF
TGTGCCAGCAGCTATCGGAGGGGCTATCAGCCCCAGCATTTT
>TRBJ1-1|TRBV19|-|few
CASSIAVEAFF
TGTGCCAGTAGTATCGCAGTTGAAGCTTTCTTT
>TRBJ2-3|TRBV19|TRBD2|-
CASSMSAGMDTQYF
TGTGCCAGTAGTATGTCAGCGGGGATGGATACGCAGTATTTT
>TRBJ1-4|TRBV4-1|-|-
CASSQDRRAGAKLFF
TGCGCCAGCAGCCAAGATCGGCGGGCAGGAGCGAAACTGTTTTTT
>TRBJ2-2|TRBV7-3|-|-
CASSPGGWAGTNTGELFF
TGTGCCAGCAGTCCCGGGGGTTGGGCCGGAACGAACACCGGGGAGCTGTTTTTT
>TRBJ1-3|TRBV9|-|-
CASSQGSGNTIYF
TGTGCCAGCAGCCAGGGCTCGGGAAACACCATATATTTT
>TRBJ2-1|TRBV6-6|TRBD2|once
CASSYPGGAGVEQFF
TGTGCCAGCAGTTATCCCGGGGGGGCCGGTGTTGAGCAGTTCTTC